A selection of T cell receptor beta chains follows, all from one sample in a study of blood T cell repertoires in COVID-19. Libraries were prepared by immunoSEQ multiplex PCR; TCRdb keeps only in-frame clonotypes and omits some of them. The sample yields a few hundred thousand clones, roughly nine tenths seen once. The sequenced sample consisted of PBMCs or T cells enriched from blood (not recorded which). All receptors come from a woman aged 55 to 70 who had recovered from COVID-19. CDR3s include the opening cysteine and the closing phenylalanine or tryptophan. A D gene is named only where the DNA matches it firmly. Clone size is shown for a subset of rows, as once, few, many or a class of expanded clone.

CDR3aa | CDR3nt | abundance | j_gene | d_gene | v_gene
CAWSTGSNTEAFF | TGTGCCTGGAGTACGGGGTCGAACACTGAAGCTTTCTTT | once | TRBJ1-1 | NA | TRBV30
CASSLSGQVPNEQFF | TGCGCCAGCAGCTTGTCGGGACAGGTCCCGAATGAGCAGTTCTTC | NA | TRBJ2-1 | TRBD1 | TRBV5-1
CASSPLGQGPQPQHF | TGTGCCAGCTCACCCCTCGGACAGGGGCCCCAGCCCCAGCATTTT | once | TRBJ1-5 | TRBD1 | TRBV18
CASRKDRNQPQHF | TGTGCCAGCAGGAAGGACAGGAATCAGCCCCAGCATTTT | few | TRBJ1-5 | TRBD1 | TRBV2
CASSMGAAQYF | TGTGCCAGCAGTATGGGGGCAGCCCAGTACTTC | NA | TRBJ2-5 | NA | TRBV6-2/TRBV6-3
CATSDLGLARDEQFF | TGTGCCACCAGTGACCTGGGACTAGCGCGGGATGAGCAGTTCTTC | NA | TRBJ2-1 | TRBD2 | TRBV24-1
CASSFRPGQGSTQYF | TGTGCCAGCAGTTTTCGGCCTGGACAGGGAAGTACGCAGTATTTT | once | TRBJ2-3 | TRBD1 | TRBV6-5
CASSQGGSGNTIYF | TGCGCCAGCAGTCAGGGGGGATCTGGAAACACCATATATTTT | NA | TRBJ1-3 | TRBD1 | TRBV10-2
CASSQGPGQPSYYGYTF | TGTGCCAGCAGTCAGGGTCCGGGACAGCCTTCATACTATGGCTACACCTTC | NA | TRBJ1-2 | TRBD1 | TRBV6-4
CASSRAAGNEKLFF | TGTGCCAGCTCGCGGGCGGCGGGTAATGAAAAACTGTTTTTT | NA | TRBJ1-4 | NA | TRBV18
CASSILAGTGYNEQFF | NA | once | TRBJ2-1 | NA | TRBV19
CASSLEMRGGPGELFF | TGTGCCAGCAGCTTAGAAATGCGGGGGGGCCCCGGGGAGCTGTTTTTT | NA | TRBJ2-2 | TRBD2 | TRBV11-2
CASSLTGTVHEQYF | TGTGCCAGCAGCCTCACCGGGACAGTCCACGAGCAGTACTTC | NA | TRBJ2-7 | TRBD1 | TRBV7-9
CASRIEERGGSPLHF | TGTGCCAGCAGAATAGAAGAGCGCGGTGGGTCACCCCTCCACTTT | NA | TRBJ1-6 | NA | TRBV2
CASSPTGNTGELFF | TGTGCCAGCAGCCCCACGGGGAACACCGGGGAGCTGTTTTTT | NA | TRBJ2-2 | NA | TRBV11-2
CASSFGSPLHF | TGTGCCAGCAGTTTCGGTTCACCCCTCCACTTT | NA | TRBJ1-6 | NA | TRBV12-3/TRBV12-4
CASSQPGRVGYTF | TGCGCCAGCAGCCAGCCAGGGAGGGTCGGCTACACCTTC | NA | TRBJ1-2 | NA | TRBV4-1
CASSVTGNTEAFF | TGTGCCAGCAGTGTCACCGGGAACACTGAAGCTTTCTTT | NA | TRBJ1-1 | NA | TRBV2
CASSLGRTSGGQNTGELFF | TGTGCCAGCAGCTTAGGCCGGACTAGCGGGGGGCAGAACACCGGGGAGCTGTTTTTT | NA | TRBJ2-2 | TRBD2 | TRBV7-2
CASSQAGQGARDTEAFF | TGCGCCAGCAGCCAAGCAGGCCAGGGGGCGAGGGACACTGAAGCTTTCTTT | NA | TRBJ1-1 | TRBD1 | TRBV4-1
CASTAGGRSNEKLFF | TGTGCCAGCACCGCGGGGGGGAGGAGTAATGAAAAACTGTTTTTT | NA | TRBJ1-4 | NA | TRBV28
CASSFADRTNSPLHF | TGTGCCAGCAGCTTTGCAGACAGGACGAATTCACCCCTCCACTTT | once | TRBJ1-6 | NA | TRBV7-2
CASTPGDYTF | TGTGCCAGCACCCCGGGGGACTACACCTTC | NA | TRBJ1-2 | NA | TRBV6-5
CASSLRISGANVLTF | TGTGCCAGCAGTTTGCGCATATCTGGGGCCAACGTCCTGACTTTC | NA | TRBJ2-6 | NA | TRBV27
CATSVQPQETQYF | TGTGCCACCAGCGTACAACCCCAAGAGACCCAGTACTTC | NA | TRBJ2-5 | NA | TRBV15
CASSQERRSSYNSPLHF | TGTGCCAGCAGCCAAGAAAGAAGGAGCTCCTATAATTCACCCCTCCACTTT | NA | TRBJ1-6 | NA | TRBV3-1/TRBV3-2
CASSPLRQGAGTEAFF | TGTGCCAGCAGCCCCCTTAGACAGGGGGCGGGAACTGAAGCTTTCTTT | NA | TRBJ1-1 | TRBD1 | TRBV4-2
CASSSQMNTEAFF | TGTGCCAGCAGCTCGCAGATGAACACTGAAGCTTTCTTT | NA | TRBJ1-1 | NA | TRBV11-2
CASSFRGQGVYGYTF | TGTGCCAGCAGCTTTAGAGGACAGGGGGTCTATGGCTACACCTTC | once | TRBJ1-2 | TRBD1 | TRBV5-6
CASRTTSVNTGELFF | TGTGCCAGCAGGACAACTAGCGTGAACACCGGGGAGCTGTTTTTT | NA | TRBJ2-2 | TRBD2 | TRBV6-5
CATSEASHRGDLYGYTF | TGTGCCACCAGTGAAGCATCCCACAGGGGTGACCTCTATGGCTACACCTTC | NA | TRBJ1-2 | TRBD1 | TRBV24-1